These 5 T cell receptor beta chains originate from one sample sequenced in a study of T cell repertoires in cytomegalovirus infection (dated by TCRdb to about 2019). The sequencing machine was an Illumina HiSeq 1500. TCRdb trimmed public reads at Q25 via fastp, called clones via MiXCR and kept in-frame beta chains. For every CDR3 protein sequence, its rows merge into one entry that carries the most common genes and DNA. The sample table contains roughly 200,000 distinct CDR3 sequences; only one count was recorded for 15% to 20% of them. The ten top clones hold around 25% of the sample. The sample taken for sequencing was CD8+ T cells from PBMCs. The source is a human donor in good health (CMV status not recorded). Some clones in this sample may be carry-over from other donors' samples.

This clonotype occurred a few times. This chain uses TRBV6-6 with TRBJ1-2, with 8 bases aligning to TRBD1. Losses at the gene ends were 7 bases for V and 8 bases for J; bases not matched to a gene: 9. This CDR3 spans 13 amino acids. CDR1 MNHNY and CDR2 SVGAGI come from the germline V gene (reference sequence). The CDR3 nucleotides are TGTGCCAGCACCCAGACAGGGGTTGAAGGCTACACCTTC. Translated: CASTQTGVEGYTF.

This clonotype was observed a few times. The chain joins TRBV12-3 or TRBV12-4 to TRBJ2-7, with 7 bases fitting TRBD1. The ends lost 6 bases at V and 3 bases at J; junction bases unmatched: 11. This CDR3 is built from 15 residues. The CDR3 bases are TGTGCCAGCAGACCCCGGGACAGCCCTTTCTACGAGCAGTACTTC. Translation gives CASRPRDSPFYEQYF.

The rearrangement links TRBV6-2 or TRBV6-3 to TRBJ2-1; either TRBD1 or TRBD2 may supply D (6 bases each). The CDR3 length is 17 residues. Germline CDR1 MNHEY, CDR2 SVGEGT. The V end lost 0 bases, the J end lost 8 bases, and 20 bases lay between the germline ends. CDR3 in amino acids: CASSYSRQGRLVHEQFF. In DNA form, the CDR3 reads TGTGCCAGCAGTTACTCGAGGCAGGGGAGGCTTGTCCATGAGCAGTTCTTC.

This clonotype occurred many times. The chain joins TRBV20-1 to TRBJ1-1; D might be TRBD1 (5 bases). Looked up from germline, CDR1 is DFQATT and CDR2 is SNEGSKA (reference sequence). CDR3 size: 13 residues. The chain's CDR3 is CSPDTGMNTEAFF. CDR3 in DNA: TGCAGCCCAGATACAGGAATGAACACTGAAGCTTTCTTT.

This clonotype has more than one count but fewer than ten. The V call is TRBV6-5, the J call TRBJ1-2; D remains ambiguous. CDR1 is MNHEY, CDR2 SVGAGI, per germline. Trimming took off 2 bases at V and 2 bases at J, with 12 bases between the two ends. CDR3 length: 15 residues. The CDR3 region is CASSYIGSLNYGYTF. The CDR3 DNA reads as TGTGCCAGCAGTTACATCGGGTCACTCAACTATGGCTACACCTTC.